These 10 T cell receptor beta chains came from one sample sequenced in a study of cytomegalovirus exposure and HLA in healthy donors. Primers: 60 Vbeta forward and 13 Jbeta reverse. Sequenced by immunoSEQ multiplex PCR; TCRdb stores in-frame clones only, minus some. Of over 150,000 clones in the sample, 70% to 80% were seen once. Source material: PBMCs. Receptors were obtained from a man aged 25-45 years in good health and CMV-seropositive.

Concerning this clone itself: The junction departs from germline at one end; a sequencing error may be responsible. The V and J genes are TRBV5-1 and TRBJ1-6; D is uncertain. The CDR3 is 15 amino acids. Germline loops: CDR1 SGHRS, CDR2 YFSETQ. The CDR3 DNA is TGCGCCAGCAGCTTTGCAGGAGAGGGTAATTCACTCCTCCACTTT. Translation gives CASSFAGEGNSLLHF. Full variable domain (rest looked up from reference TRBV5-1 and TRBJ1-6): KAGVTQTPRYLIKTRGQQVTLSCSPISGHRSVSWYQQTPGQGLQFLFEYFSETQRNKGNFPGRFSGRQFSNSRSEMNVSTLELGDSALYLCASSFAGEGNSLLHFGNGTRLTVT.

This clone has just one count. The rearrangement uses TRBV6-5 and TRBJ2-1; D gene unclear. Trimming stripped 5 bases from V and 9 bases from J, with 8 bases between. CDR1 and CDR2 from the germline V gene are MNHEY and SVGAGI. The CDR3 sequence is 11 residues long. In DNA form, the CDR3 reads TGTGCCAGCAGTCCAGGTACTGAGCAGTTCTTC. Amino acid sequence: CASSPGTEQFF.

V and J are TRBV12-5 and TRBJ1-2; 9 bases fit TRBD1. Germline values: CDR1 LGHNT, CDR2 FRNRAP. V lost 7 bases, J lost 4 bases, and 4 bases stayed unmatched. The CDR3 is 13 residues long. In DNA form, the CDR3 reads TGTGCTAGTGCCTCGACAGGGGGCTATGGCTACACCTTC. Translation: CASASTGGYGYTF.

The CDR3 DNA is TGTGCCAGCAGCTCCTCGGACAGGTTTAATGAGCAGTTCTTC. Translation gives CASSSSDRFNEQFF. The chain combines TRBV7-3 with TRBJ2-1; 7 bases are a match to TRBD1. Trimming at V came to 4 bases and at J to 7 bases, leaving 7 bases not matched to a gene. CDR3 length equals 14 residues. Germline V gives CDR1 SGHTA, CDR2 FQGTGA.

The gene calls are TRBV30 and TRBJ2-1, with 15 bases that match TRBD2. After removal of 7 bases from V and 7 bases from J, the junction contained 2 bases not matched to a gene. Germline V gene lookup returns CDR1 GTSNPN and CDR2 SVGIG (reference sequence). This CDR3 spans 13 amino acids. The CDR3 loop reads CASGLAGGNEQFF. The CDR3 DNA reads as TGTGCCTCGGGACTAGCGGGGGGAAATGAGCAGTTCTTC.

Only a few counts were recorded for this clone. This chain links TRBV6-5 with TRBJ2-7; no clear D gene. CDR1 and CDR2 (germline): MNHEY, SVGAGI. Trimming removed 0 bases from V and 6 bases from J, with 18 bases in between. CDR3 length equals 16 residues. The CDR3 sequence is CASSYSLNSMGLEQYF. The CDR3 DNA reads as TGTGCCAGCAGTTACTCACTCAATTCTATGGGCCTCGAGCAGTACTTC.

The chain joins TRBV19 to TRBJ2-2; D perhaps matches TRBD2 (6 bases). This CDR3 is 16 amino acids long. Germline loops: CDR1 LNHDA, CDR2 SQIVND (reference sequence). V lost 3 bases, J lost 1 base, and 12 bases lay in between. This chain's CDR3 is CASSIPGVRNTGELFF. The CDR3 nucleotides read TGTGCCAGTAGTATCCCGGGAGTTAGGAACACCGGGGAGCTGTTTTTT. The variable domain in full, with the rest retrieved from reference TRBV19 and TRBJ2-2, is DGGITQSPKYLFRKEGQNVTLSCEQNLNHDAMYWYRQDPGQGLRLIYYSQIVNDFQKGDIAEGYSVSREKKESFPLTVTSAQKNPTAFYLCASSIPGVRNTGELFFGEGSRLTVL.

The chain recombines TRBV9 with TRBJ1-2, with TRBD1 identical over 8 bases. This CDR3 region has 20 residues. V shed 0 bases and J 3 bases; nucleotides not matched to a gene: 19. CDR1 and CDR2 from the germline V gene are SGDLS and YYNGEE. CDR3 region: CASSVAASDRAGGIYYGYTF. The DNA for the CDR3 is TGTGCCAGCAGCGTAGCGGCATCGGATCGGGCAGGGGGCATCTACTATGGCTACACCTTC.

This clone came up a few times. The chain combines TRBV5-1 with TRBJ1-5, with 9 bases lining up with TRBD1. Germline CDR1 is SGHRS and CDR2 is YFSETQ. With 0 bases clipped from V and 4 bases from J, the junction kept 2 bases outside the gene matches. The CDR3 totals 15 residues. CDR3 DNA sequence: TGCGCCAGCAGCTTGGGGGACAGGGTTAATCAGCCCCAGCATTTT. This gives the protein CASSLGDRVNQPQHF.

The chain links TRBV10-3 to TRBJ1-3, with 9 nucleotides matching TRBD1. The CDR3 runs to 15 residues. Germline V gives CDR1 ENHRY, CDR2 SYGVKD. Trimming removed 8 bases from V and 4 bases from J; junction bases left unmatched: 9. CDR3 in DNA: TGTGCCATCGCACCGGGACAGGGTACCGGAAACACCATATATTTT. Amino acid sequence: CAIAPGQGTGNTIYF.